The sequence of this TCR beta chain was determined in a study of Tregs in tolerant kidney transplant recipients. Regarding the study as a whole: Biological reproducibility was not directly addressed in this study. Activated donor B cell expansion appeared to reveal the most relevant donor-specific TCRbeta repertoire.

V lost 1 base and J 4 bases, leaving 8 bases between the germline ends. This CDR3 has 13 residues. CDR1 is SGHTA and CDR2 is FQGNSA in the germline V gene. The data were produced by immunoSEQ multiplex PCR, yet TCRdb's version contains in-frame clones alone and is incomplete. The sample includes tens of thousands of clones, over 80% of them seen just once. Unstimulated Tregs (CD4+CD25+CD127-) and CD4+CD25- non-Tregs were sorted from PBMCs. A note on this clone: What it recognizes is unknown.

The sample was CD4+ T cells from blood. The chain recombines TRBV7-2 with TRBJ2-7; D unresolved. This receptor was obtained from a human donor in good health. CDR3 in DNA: TGTGCCAGCAGCTTAGGCCTGTTTTACGAGCAGTACTTC. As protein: CASSLGLFYEQYF. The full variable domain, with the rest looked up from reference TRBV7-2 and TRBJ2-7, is GAGVSQSPSNKVTEKGKDVELRCDPISGHTALYWYRQSLGQGLEFLIYFQGNSAPDKSGLPSDRFSAERTGGSVSTLTIQRTQQEDSAVYLCASSLGLFYEQYFGPGTRLTVT.